The rows below give T cell receptor beta chains drawn from one sample of a study of neoadjuvant anti-PD-1 for oral cavity cancer. This table comes from immunoSEQ multiplex PCR, and its TCRdb copy is limited to in-frame clones, with some not included. This sample has some 14,000 clones, with about two thirds found just once. Specimen: PBMCs, collected after nivolumab (anti-PD-1) treatment. The receptor set was obtained from a person between 35 and 79 years old with oral cavity squamous cell carcinoma. Each CDR3 is given with its conserved first and last residue. A D gene is named only where the DNA matches it firmly. Clone size is shown for a subset of rows, as once, few, many or a class of expanded clone.

TRBJ2-7	.	TRBD1	TRBV7-8	TGTGCCAGCTTTGACAGGGGGACCTACGAGCAGTACTTC	CASFDRGTYEQYF
TRBJ2-1	.	TRBD2	TRBV6-6	TGTGCCAGCAGCCTAACTAGCGGGGGTTACAATGAGCAGTTCTTC	CASSLTSGGYNEQFF
TRBJ1-1	.	.	TRBV11-3	TGTGCCAGCAGCCACAGGGCCTCAATGTCGAACACTGAAGCTTTCTTT	CASSHRASMSNTEAFF
TRBJ2-3	.	.	TRBV25-1	TGTGCCAGCAGTTTCTCGCGGAGCACAGATACGCAGTATTTT	CASSFSRSTDTQYF
TRBJ1-1	.	TRBD1	TRBV5-1	TGCGCCAGCAACGGACAGGGGAACACTGAAGCTTTCTTT	CASNGQGNTEAFF
TRBJ1-5	few	.	TRBV10-3	TGTGCCATCAGTGAGTCAGGGTATAGTAATCAGCCCCAGCATTTT	CAISESGYSNQPQHF
TRBJ1-5	.	.	TRBV4-1	TGCGCCAGCAGCCAAGGAGAACTAAGTCAGCCCCAGCATTTT	CASSQGELSQPQHF
TRBJ2-7	.	.	TRBV30	TGTGCCTGGAATACCGGAACGTACTCCTACGAGCAGTACTTC	CAWNTGTYSYEQYF
TRBJ2-7	few	.	TRBV28	TGTGCCAGCAGTCTCGTACGGAACGAGCAGTACTTC	CASSLVRNEQYF
TRBJ2-5	.	.	TRBV9	TGTGCCAGCAGCCCAGGTTTGCTGGGAGTCAGCCAAGAGACCCAGTACTTC	CASSPGLLGVSQETQYF
TRBJ2-2	.	.	TRBV28	TGTGCCAGCACCACTCCCTCCTCCGATCAGAGAGGTGGCACCGGGGAGCTGTTTTTT	CASTTPSSDQRGGTGELFF
TRBJ2-7	.	TRBD2	TRBV19	TGTGCCAGTAGTATCTATGCGACTAGCGGGTCTAGCTCCTACGAGCAGTACTTC	CASSIYATSGSSSYEQYF
TRBJ2-7	.	.	TRBV10-1	TGCGCCAGCAGTGAGCTGCCTAGCGCCGAGCAGTACTTC	CASSELPSAEQYF
TRBJ2-7	.	TRBD2	TRBV5-8	TGTGCCAGCAGCTCACTACTAGCGGGATCCTACGAGCAGTACTTC	CASSSLLAGSYEQYF
TRBJ2-5	.	.	TRBV4-1	TGCGCCAGCAGCCACGGTATGAAGGAGACCCAGTACTTC	CASSHGMKETQYF
TRBJ2-7	.	.	TRBV7-2	TGTGCCAGCAGCGGACAGATCGGCTCCTACGAGCAGTACTTC	CASSGQIGSYEQYF
TRBJ1-4	.	TRBD1	TRBV5-6	TGTGCCAGCAGCACGACAGGGGAAAAACTGTTTTTT	CASSTTGEKLFF
TRBJ1-2	.	.	TRBV6-5	TGTGCCAGCAGTTACTCGCTCTGGGGTTCTAACTATGGCTACACCTTC	CASSYSLWGSNYGYTF
TRBJ2-1	once	.	TRBV10-3	TGTGCCACCTACGGCGGTGGTCAGTCGTACAATGAGCAGTTCTTC	CATYGGGQSYNEQFF
TRBJ2-1	.	TRBD2	TRBV7-9	TGTGCCAGCAGGCCGACTAGGCTGGGACTAGCTATGAATGAGCAGTTCTTC	CASRPTRLGLAMNEQFF
TRBJ2-5	.	.	TRBV19	TGTGCCAGTAGCCTGCGGGGAGAGGAGACCCAGTACTTC	CASSLRGEETQYF
TRBJ2-1	few	TRBD2	TRBV6-1	TGTGCCAGCAGTGCAGGGACTAGCGGGAGGATATACAATGAGCAGTTCTTC	CASSAGTSGRIYNEQFF
TRBJ1-1	few	.	TRBV29-1	TGCAGCGCTACCCGGAGGGGGAACACTGAAGCTTTCTTT	CSATRRGNTEAFF
TRBJ2-7	few	.	TRBV19	TGTGCCAGTAGCCTCCCGGACAGCGAGCAGTACTTC	CASSLPDSEQYF
TRBJ2-3	.	.	TRBV5-1	TGCGCCAGCAGCTTGTGGGCGGGACGCACAGATACGCAGTATTTT	CASSLWAGRTDTQYF
TRBJ2-7	.	.	TRBV2	TGTGCCAGCAGTCCCCATGGCGAGCAGTACTTC	CASSPHGEQYF
TRBJ2-1	.	.	TRBV11-2	TGTGCCAGCAGCTTAGCTTGGACAGCCATCTCCTACAATGAGCAGTTCTTC	CASSLAWTAISYNEQFF
TRBJ2-7	.	TRBD2	TRBV2	TGTGCCAGCAGTCAAGGGACTAGCGGGAGGGCCTACGAGCAGTACTTC	CASSQGTSGRAYEQYF